This paragraph covers one TCR beta chain sequence. The antigen remains undetermined. The data stem from a study of breast tumors, draining lymph nodes, adjacent tissues. In TCRdb, the multiplex PCR reads were re-called with MiXCR into one record per CDR3 protein. Of about 15,000 distinct CDR3 sequences listed, less than 65% are singletons. Whole-study findings and limits: The lymph node origin of tumor T cells was framed as consistent with a hypothesis, not demonstrated. Data fit most tumor T cells coming from lymph node, expanding in tumor. Tumors had less TCR diversity than lymph nodes, more than nontumor tissue. Compared with basal-like, luminal-like tumors shared significantly more repertoire with nontumor tissue.

What was sequenced was tumor-adjacent breast tissue. The TCR sequence derives from a female donor with breast cancer. Some clones in this sample may be carry-over from other donors' samples.

The DNA of the CDR3 is TGTGCCAGCAGCTTAATTACGACAGCGTTTGGCGGCGGCTACACCTTC. As protein: CASSLITTAFGGGYTF. The gene calls are TRBV11-2 and TRBJ1-2, with D maybe TRBD1 (5 bases). The CDR3 consists of 16 residues. The germline V gene encodes CDR1 SGHAT and CDR2 FQNNGV. Between the trimmed V and J ends, which lost 2 bases and 8 bases, there was a span of 21 bases.